One and the same sample provided the 6 T cell receptor beta chains below, sequenced in a study of identical twins. Via MiXCR, TCRdb re-called the 5' RACE reads, giving one row per CDR3 protein. The sample gives 150,000 or so distinct CDR3 sequences, around 3.4% of which show up once; approximately 7.7% is in the top ten. The sample comprised memory T cells sorted from blood. The receptors shown here come from a man between 18 and 29 years old in good health.

The chain links TRBV18 to TRBJ1-1; D gene unclear. The germline CDR1 and CDR2 sequences are KGHSH and LQKENI. This CDR3 spans 15 amino acids. Trimming left V 2 bases short and J 4 bases short, with 14 bases between. The CDR3 nucleotides read TGTGCCAGCTCACCAGAACGATTACTGAGCACTGAAGCTTTCTTT. Its protein is CASSPERLLSTEAFF.

This clonotype showed up many times. V usage is TRBV7-2 and J usage is TRBJ2-2; weak D call: TRBD2 (5 bases). This CDR3 comprises 16 residues. V lost 5 bases and J lost 4, with 17 bases in between. Germline-derived CDR1 and CDR2 are SGHTA and FQGNSA. The DNA for the CDR3 is TGTGCCAGCAGCCCTAGAGCAGGCAGCGGCACCGGGGAGCTGTTTTTT. Its protein product is CASSPRAGSGTGELFF.

This clonotype occurred many times. The rearrangement joins TRBV27 to TRBJ2-1; no clear D gene. This CDR3 has 15 amino acids. Germline values: CDR1 MNHEY, CDR2 SMNVEV (reference sequence). V was cut by 3 bases and J by 8 bases, with 17 bases left in between. CDR3 nucleotides: TGTGCCAGCAGTTTGATCTCCTCCGTCGGCGATGAGCAGTTCTTC. It encodes CASSLISSVGDEQFF.

This clonotype was observed at least ten times. The rearrangement links TRBV29-1 to TRBJ2-7; TRBD2 agrees at 10 bases. Germline V gene sequence: CDR1 SQVTM, CDR2 ANQGSEA. Trimming removed 5 bases from V and 0 bases from J; junction bases left unmatched: 16. The CDR3 has 18 amino acids. The CDR3 here is CSVKVGTSVRLSSYEQYF. The CDR3 DNA sequence: TGCAGCGTTAAAGTCGGGACTAGCGTGAGGCTTAGCTCCTACGAGCAGTACTTC.

This clonotype showed up many times. J is TRBJ2-6 and V is TRBV28, with TRBD2 as a possible D gene (5 bases). The germline CDR1 and CDR2 sequences are MDHEN and SYDVKM. This CDR3 region has 12 residues. CDR3: CGTSSGANVLTF. The CDR3 DNA follows: TGTGGAACTAGCTCTGGGGCCAACGTCCTGACTTTC.

This clonotype is medium-sized within its sample. V and J are TRBV12-3 or TRBV12-4 and TRBJ2-7, with D uncertain. V lost 4 bases and J lost 2, with 6 bases in between. The CDR3 totals 12 residues. CDR3 in amino acids: CASSSLTYEQYF. The CDR3 DNA sequence: TGTGCCAGCAGTTCCCTTACCTACGAGCAGTACTTC.